Listed here are 27 T cell receptor beta chains from one sample, sequenced in a study of blood T cells in healthy people across ages. Next came a second PCR, run for about 7 to 12 cycles, which used a sample-barcoded 5' primer along with a J-beta primer mix. Each CDR3 protein gets one entry after TCRdb re-called the 5' RACE reads with MiXCR. Of fewer than 1,000,000 distinct CDR3 sequences detected, 40% to 50% appear once; the ten largest clones hold about 21%. The source material was blood. All receptors derive from a man aged 55 to 70 in good health.

This clonotype was observed a few times. V and J are TRBV7-7 and TRBJ2-5; D is unclear. The CDR3 loop spans 13 amino acids. Germline V gene lookup returns CDR1 SSHAT and CDR2 FNYEAQ (reference sequence). Trimming pared 4 bases from V and 5 bases from J, leaving 11 bases between. The chain's CDR3 is CASSSTRVETQYF. The CDR3 region has the DNA TGTGCCAGCAGCTCCACTCGGGTGGAGACCCAGTACTTC.

The chain combines TRBV15 with TRBJ2-1; 9 bases line up with TRBD1. Trimming removed 0 bases from V and 7 bases from J; junction bases left unmatched: 7. The CDR3 totals 16 residues. CDR1 and CDR2 (germline): LNHNV, YYDKDF (reference sequence). The CDR3 sequence: CATSRDQQGASNEQFF. CDR3 sequence (DNA): TGTGCCACCAGCAGAGATCAACAGGGGGCCTCAAATGAGCAGTTCTTC.

As to this clonotype: A much larger clonotype is one base distant, so this may be a read error. This chain links TRBV20-1 with TRBJ2-5; D is undetermined. Germline lookup yields CDR1 DFQATT and CDR2 SNEGSKA (reference sequence). The CDR3 consists of 14 residues. The germline V and J ends were trimmed by 0 bases and 5 bases, with 13 bases remaining between them. The chain's CDR3 is CSARDRPNLETQYF. The DNA of the CDR3 is TGCAGTGCTAGAGATCGACCAAATCTCGAGACCCAGTACTTC.

The table lists this clonotype with a count of one. A much larger clone differs from this one at a single base, so this may be a read error. The chain has TRBV25-1 and TRBJ2-5; D remains unclear. CDR1 is MGHDK and CDR2 is SYGVNS in the germline V gene. This CDR3 is 10 amino acids long. Trimming took off 7 bases at V and 7 bases at J, with 7 bases between the two ends. CDR3 in amino acids: CASTAGTQYF. The CDR3 region has the DNA TGTGCCAGCACTGCAGGGACCCAGTACTTC.

The V call is TRBV4-3, the J call TRBJ2-4; TRBD2 matches 8 bases. Trimming removed 3 bases from V and 4 bases from J; junction bases left unmatched: 2. This CDR3 contains 14 residues. Per germline, CDR1 LGHNA and CDR2 YSLEER. CDR3 DNA: TGCGCCAGCAGCCAGGTAGCGGGAAAAAACATTCAGTACTTC. Protein product: CASSQVAGKNIQYF.

V is TRBV28 and J is TRBJ2-1; D perhaps matches TRBD1 (6 bases). This CDR3 has 17 residues. Germline V lookup: CDR1 MDHEN, CDR2 SYDVKM. V gave up 2 bases and J gave up 0 bases, with 14 bases separating them. CDR3 nucleotide sequence: TGTGCCAGCAGTTTACGCCTCGGACAGAGCTCCTACAATGAGCAGTTCTTC. Its translation is CASSLRLGQSSYNEQFF.

Remarks on this clonotype: With a much larger clone just one base away, this may be a read error. The rearrangement uses TRBV20-1 and TRBJ2-7, with D unclear. The germline CDR1 and CDR2 sequences are DFQATT and SNEGSKA (reference sequence). The CDR3 loop spans 12 amino acids. V dropped 1 base and J dropped 2 bases, with 6 bases sitting between them. The CDR3 coding sequence is TGCAGTGCTAGAGGCGATGCCTACGAGCAGTACTTC. Protein: CSARGDAYEQYF.

The chain couples TRBV5-1 to TRBJ2-4; TRBD1 might be the D (5 bases). The DNA end favors TRBJ2-7, so the J call may be wrong. The CDR3 runs to 15 residues. Germline V gives CDR1 SGHRS, CDR2 YFSETQ. CDR3 nucleotide sequence: TGCGCCAGCAGCTTGGGCACGGACACTTCCTACGAGCAGTACTTC. Translation gives CASSLGTDTSYEQYF.

The CDR3 loop is CASSQEPRAIAEAFF. The CDR3 DNA sequence: TGCGCCAGCAGCCAAGAACCTCGGGCGATTGCTGAAGCTTTCTTT. The chain couples TRBV4-3 to TRBJ1-1; D call uncertain. Germline CDR1 and CDR2: LGHNA and YSLEER. The CDR3 totals 15 residues. The ends were cut back, 0 bases at V and 6 bases at J, with 14 bases in the middle.

The V and J genes are TRBV29-1 and TRBJ2-1; TRBD2 might be the D (6 bases). Germline lookup yields CDR1 SQVTM and CDR2 ANQGSEA. V was trimmed by 1 base and J by 4 bases, leaving 23 bases between them. The CDR3 contains 18 residues. CDR3: CSVEVRYVGGTNYNEQFF. CDR3 DNA sequence: TGCAGCGTTGAAGTACGTTATGTGGGGGGTACTAATTACAATGAGCAGTTCTTC.

V and J are TRBV7-9 and TRBJ1-1; 10 bases are shared with TRBD1. CDR1 and CDR2 (germline): SEHNR, FQNEAQ (reference sequence). V was clipped by 5 bases and J by 6 bases; unmatched bases: 9. CDR3 length: 15 residues. The CDR3 sequence is CASSAPGQGTAEAFF. In nucleotides, the CDR3 is TGTGCCAGCAGCGCCCCGGGACAGGGGACCGCTGAAGCTTTCTTT.

This chain joins TRBV7-2 and TRBJ2-3, with 10 bases aligning to TRBD1. Germline assignment: CDR1 SGHTA and CDR2 FQGNSA. The CDR3 length is 19 residues. J gave up 3 bases and V 4 bases, and 16 bases lay outside the gene matches. DNA of the CDR3: TGTGCCAGCAGCTCACTGGGACAGGGGTTACTACTGGGAACAGATACGCAGTATTTT. Translated: CASSSLGQGLLLGTDTQYF.

This clonotype was seen a few times. J is TRBJ2-7 and V is TRBV7-9; D unclear. V was cut by 5 bases and J by 3 bases, with 8 bases left in between. Germline CDR1 reads SEHNR; CDR2 reads FQNEAQ (reference sequence). This CDR3 spans 12 amino acids. The CDR3 here is CASSPSNYEQYF. DNA for the CDR3: TGTGCCAGCAGCCCCTCCAACTACGAGCAGTACTTC.

The chain has TRBV6-1 and TRBJ1-2, with TRBD1 matching over 7 bases. CDR1 and CDR2 from the germline V gene are MNHNS and SASEGT. The CDR3 extends over 17 amino acids. The V segment lost 0 bases and the J segment 4 bases; nucleotides outside the gene matches: 11. CDR3 DNA: TGTGCCAGCAGTGAAGCGCAGTGGGGGGGACAGAGCTATGGCTACACCTTC. Translation: CASSEAQWGGQSYGYTF.

The chain has TRBV25-1 and TRBJ1-6; maybe TRBD1 (6 bases). Germline CDR1 reads MGHDK; CDR2 reads SYGVNS. Trimming pared 8 bases from V and 5 bases from J, leaving 10 bases between. The CDR3 is 13 amino acids. The CDR3 loop is CASSGAHNSPLHF. The CDR3 nucleotides read TGTGCCAGCTCAGGGGCGCATAATTCACCCCTCCACTTT.

The CDR3 region is CASSRPGQVIDEQFF. The CDR3, as DNA: TGTGCCAGCAGCCGACCGGGACAGGTTATTGATGAGCAGTTCTTC. The chain links TRBV7-2 to TRBJ2-1; 8 positions agree with TRBD1. Per germline, CDR1 SGHTA and CDR2 FQGNSA. CDR3 length: 15 amino acids. J lost 8 bases, V lost 5 bases, and 11 bases had no gene match.

This rearrangement joins TRBV12-3 or TRBV12-4 to TRBJ2-5; D not resolved. The CDR3 extends over 14 amino acids. Trimming shortened V by 3 bases and J by 2 bases, and 10 bases separated the two germline ends. CDR3 sequence (DNA): TGTGCCAGCAGTTTTAACGTAGGGCAAGAGACCCAGTACTTC. Translation gives CASSFNVGQETQYF.

J is TRBJ2-1 and V is TRBV4-3, with a tentative D call TRBD2 (5 bases). This CDR3 contains 17 residues. The germline V gene encodes CDR1 LGHNA and CDR2 YSLEER. V lost 0 bases, J lost 4 bases, and 16 bases lay in between. CDR3 sequence (DNA): TGCGCCAGCAGCCAAGATCGTCCTAGCTTCAGATACAATGAGCAGTTCTTC. The encoded protein is CASSQDRPSFRYNEQFF.

This chain connects TRBV5-1 to TRBJ2-1, with 9 bases fitting TRBD1. With 8 bases clipped from V and 5 bases from J, the junction kept 8 bases outside the gene matches. The CDR3 is made up of 14 amino acids. Germline V gene data show CDR1 as SGHRS and CDR2 as YFSETQ. The CDR3: CASAGTGRNNEQFF. The CDR3 region has the DNA TGCGCCAGTGCCGGGACAGGGCGAAACAATGAGCAGTTCTTC. Complete variable domain (other parts from reference TRBV5-1 and TRBJ2-1): KAGVTQTPRYLIKTRGQQVTLSCSPISGHRSVSWYQQTPGQGLQFLFEYFSETQRNKGNFPGRFSGRQFSNSRSEMNVSTLELGDSALYLCASAGTGRNNEQFFGPGTRLTVL.

The rearrangement uses TRBV11-2 and TRBJ1-5; D ambiguous. Germline-derived CDR1 and CDR2 are SGHAT and FQNNGV. This CDR3 region has 15 residues. V was cut by 4 bases and J by 0 bases, with 10 bases left in between. CDR3 region: CASSSDSSSNQPQHF. In nucleotides, the CDR3 is TGTGCCAGCAGCTCTGACTCCTCTAGCAATCAGCCCCAGCATTTT. The full variable domain, its missing parts supplied by reference TRBV11-2 and TRBJ1-5, is EAGVAQSPRYKIIEKRQSVAFWCNPISGHATLYWYQQILGQGPKLLIQFQNNGVVDDSQLPKDRFSAERLKGVDSTLKIQPAKLEDSAVYLCASSSDSSSNQPQHFGDGTRLSIL.

This clonotype was seen more than once but under ten times. The CDR3 spells CASSQGQGDTEAFF. As DNA, the CDR3 is TGCGCCAGCAGCCAAGGGCAGGGCGACACTGAAGCTTTCTTT. The rearrangement joins TRBV4-3 to TRBJ1-1; a weak D match, TRBD1 (5 bases). This CDR3 spans 14 amino acids. Trimming removed 1 base at V and 3 bases at J, with 9 bases between. Germline V gives CDR1 LGHNA, CDR2 YSLEER.

The rearrangement joins TRBV6-2 or TRBV6-3 to TRBJ1-2; D is unresolved. The V end was cut by 0 bases, the J end by 5 bases, with 19 bases between. Germline loops: CDR1 MNHEY, CDR2 SVGEGT. This CDR3 region has 17 residues. This CDR3 reads CASSYSSRPRPGYGYTF. CDR3 nucleotides: TGTGCCAGCAGTTACTCTTCCCGCCCAAGACCTGGGTATGGCTACACCTTC.

This clonotype turned up a few times. The J gene is TRBJ2-3, the V gene TRBV9; no clear D. Germline V gene sequence: CDR1 SGDLS, CDR2 YYNGEE. V dropped 0 bases and J dropped 2 bases, with 13 bases sitting between them. The CDR3 is made up of 16 amino acids. CDR3 coding DNA: TGTGCCAGCAGCGTAGGAGAGAGCGAGCACACAGATACGCAGTATTTT. Protein: CASSVGESEHTDTQYF.

V usage is TRBV10-2 and J usage is TRBJ2-1; D is undetermined. The CDR3 has 14 residues. V dropped 7 bases and J dropped 7 bases, with 17 bases sitting between them. The germline V gene encodes CDR1 WSHSY and CDR2 SAAADI. The DNA for the CDR3 is TGCGCCAGCAAGGTAACAGTTCTAGAGAATGAGCAGTTCTTC. Amino acids: CASKVTVLENEQFF.

This clonotype came up a few times. The chain has TRBV6-5 and TRBJ1-6; TRBD1 is a possible D gene (6 bases). V lost 0 bases to trimming and J lost 7 bases, with 10 bases between them. Germline loops: CDR1 MNHEY, CDR2 SVGAGI. The CDR3 extends over 15 amino acids. This CDR3 reads CASSYSGRGNSPLHF. The CDR3 DNA reads as TGTGCCAGCAGTTACTCAGGCAGGGGAAATTCACCCCTCCACTTT.

Points on this clonotype: One end of the junction varies from germline; a read error may be responsible. The chain links TRBV5-1 to TRBJ2-2; D call uncertain. CDR3 length: 12 residues. From germline, CDR1 is SGHRS and CDR2 YFSETQ. The CDR3 sequence is CASRWNTGELFF. CDR3 coding DNA: TGCGCCAGCAGGTGGAACACCGGAGAGCTGTTTTTT.

This clonotype was recorded a few times. The rearrangement links TRBV6-2 or TRBV6-3 to TRBJ2-2; D unresolved. Trimming stripped 0 bases from V and 1 base from J, with 0 bases between. This CDR3 has 13 residues. The germline CDR1 and CDR2 sequences are MNHEY and SVGEGT. CDR3: CASSYSNTGELFF. The CDR3, as DNA: TGTGCCAGCAGTTACTCGAACACCGGGGAGCTGTTTTTT.